The 19 T cell receptor beta chains below were found in one sample sequenced in a study of T-cell memory formation after mild COVID-19. TCRdb passed the 5' RACE reads through MiXCR, listing each CDR3 protein once. The sample carries 150,000 to 200,000 distinct CDR3 sequences, roughly 14% recorded once. The sequenced sample consisted of PBMCs or a T cell subset sorted from them (not recorded which). The receptor source for this set is an adult woman who had mild COVID-19 (a few samples of this study predate the infection). Cell type and time point are not known.

This clonotype was found a few times. The V and J genes are TRBV14 and TRBJ2-1; TRBD2 matches 10 bases. CDR3 length equals 18 residues. Germline V gene lookup returns CDR1 SGHDN and CDR2 FVKESK. Trimming removed 5 bases from V and 0 bases from J; junction bases left unmatched: 10. The DNA of the CDR3 is TGTGCCAGCAGCGCGAATACTTCTAGCGGGAGCTCCTACAATGAGCAGTTCTTC. Amino acid sequence: CASSANTSSGSSYNEQFF. Full variable domain (remainder filled in from reference TRBV14 and TRBJ2-1): EAGVTQFPSHSVIEKGQTVTLRCDPISGHDNLYWYRRVMGKEIKFLLHFVKESKQDESGMPNNRFLAERTGGTYSTLKVQPAELEDSGVYFCASSANTSSGSSYNEQFFGPGTRLTVL.

The V call is TRBV5-1, the J call TRBJ2-5, with D unresolved. Trimming removed 4 bases from V and 0 bases from J, with 4 bases in between. CDR1 and CDR2 from the germline V gene are SGHRS and YFSETQ. The CDR3 has 12 residues. CDR3 in DNA: TGCGCCAGCAGCCCAAACCAAGAGACCCAGTACTTC. It is translated as CASSPNQETQYF.

A few counts support this clonotype. The chain uses TRBV29-1 and TRBJ2-5; D perhaps matches TRBD2 (5 bases). Trimming pared 3 bases from V and 4 bases from J, leaving 9 bases between. Germline V gene lookup returns CDR1 SQVTM and CDR2 ANQGSEA. This CDR3 contains 12 residues. CDR3 amino acids: CSVDPGGETQYF. CDR3 nucleotides: TGCAGCGTTGATCCCGGAGGAGAGACCCAGTACTTC.

The J gene is TRBJ2-2, the V gene TRBV4-2; 8 positions match TRBD2. V dropped 0 bases and J dropped 6; count of bases not matched to a gene: 6. This CDR3 is built from 16 residues. Per the germline V gene, CDR1 is LGHNA and CDR2 is YNFKEQ. CDR3 sequence reads: CASSQDPSGSAGELFF. The CDR3 coding sequence is TGTGCCAGCAGCCAAGATCCAAGCGGGAGCGCCGGGGAGCTGTTTTTT.

Concerning this clonotype: At one end the junction does not follow the germline gene, possibly because of a read error. CDR3 coding DNA: TGTGCCAGCAGATTAGCGGCCTCCTACGAGCAGTACTTC. Amino acids: CASRLAASYEQYF. This chain links TRBV12-3 or TRBV12-4 with TRBJ2-7; D perhaps matches TRBD2 (6 bases). CDR3 size: 13 residues.

The chain recombines TRBV12-3 or TRBV12-4 with TRBJ2-3; D possibly corresponds to TRBD2 (6 bases). Trimming took 6 bases from V and 2 from J, leaving 18 bases between them. This CDR3 region has 16 residues. The CDR3 loop is CASRITSRRSTDTQYF. As DNA, the CDR3 is TGTGCCAGCAGAATAACTAGCCGACGATCCACAGATACGCAGTATTTT.

This clonotype showed up just a few times. The rearrangement joins TRBV20-1 to TRBJ2-3; the match to TRBD2 covers 8 bases. J was trimmed by 1 base and V by 6 bases; bases with no gene match: 3. The CDR3 length is 13 residues. Per the germline V gene, CDR1 is DFQATT and CDR2 is SNEGSKA (reference sequence). As DNA, the CDR3 is TGCAGTGCGGCGGGGGGCCGCACAGATACGCAGTATTTT. Its translation: CSAAGGRTDTQYF.

This clonotype was seen repeatedly, ten times or more. The gene calls are TRBV18 and TRBJ2-7; 11 nucleotides agree with TRBD1. The CDR3 extends over 14 amino acids. Unmatched junction bases numbered 1, after V lost 4 bases and J lost 2 bases. Germline V gene sequence: CDR1 KGHSH, CDR2 LQKENI. CDR3 region: CASSLDRGPYEQYF. DNA of the CDR3: TGTGCCAGCTCACTGGACAGGGGGCCCTACGAGCAGTACTTC.

This clonotype occurred a few times. V gene TRBV6-6 combines with J gene TRBJ2-7, with D possibly TRBD2 on 6 matching bases. V lost 6 bases and J 1 base, leaving 25 bases between the germline ends. This CDR3 spans 18 amino acids. Germline CDR1 reads MNHNY; CDR2 reads SVGAGI (reference sequence). The CDR3 DNA reads as TGTGCCAGCAGCCCAGCTCTAACTGGGGGGTGGTTTTCCTACGAGCAGTACTTC. It translates to CASSPALTGGWFSYEQYF.

A word on this clonotype: One junction end does not reproduce the germline sequence, and a read error may be involved. The chain uses TRBV7-9 and TRBJ2-1; D remains ambiguous. Germline CDR1 is SEHNR and CDR2 is FQNEAQ (reference sequence). The CDR3 has 15 amino acids. CDR3 in DNA: TGTGCCAGCAGATTAGGGATGAGCTCCTACAATGAGCAGTTCTTC. Translated, it gives CASRLGMSSYNEQFF.

V and J are TRBV3-1 and TRBJ1-2; TRBD1 matches at 8 bases. The CDR3 has 14 amino acids. The ends lost 4 bases at V and 6 bases at J; junction bases unmatched: 7. The germline V gene has CDR1 LGHDT and CDR2 YNNKEL (reference sequence). As DNA, the CDR3 is TGTGCCAGCAGCCCCTGGACAGGGAGAGATGGCTACACCTTC. Its protein product is CASSPWTGRDGYTF. Drawing the rest from reference TRBV3-1 and TRBJ1-2, the complete variable domain is DTAVSQTPKYLVTQMGNDKSIKCEQNLGHDTMYWYKQDSKKFLKIMFSYNNKELIINETVPNRFSPKSPDKAHLNLHINSLELGDSAVYFCASSPWTGRDGYTFGSGTRLTVV.

This chain uses TRBV7-9 with TRBJ2-2; no clear D gene. Germline V CDR1 and CDR2: SEHNR, FQNEAQ (reference sequence). The CDR3 totals 10 residues. Trimming left V 7 bases short and J 7 bases short, with 4 bases between. CDR3 bases: TGTGCCAGCACCGACGGGGAGCTGTTTTTT. Protein product: CASTDGELFF.

This clonotype was counted between two and nine times. This sequence joins TRBV12-3 or TRBV12-4 and TRBJ2-2; no firm D call. Trimming removed 6 bases from V and 0 bases from J, with 11 bases in between. This CDR3 comprises 15 residues. CDR3 nucleotides: TGTGCCAGCAGCCCCATCGGTACGAACACCGGGGAGCTGTTTTTT. Residues: CASSPIGTNTGELFF.

This rearrangement joins TRBV3-1 to TRBJ2-2; the D is unclear. The CDR3 has 13 residues. Germline CDR1 and CDR2: LGHDT and YNNKEL (reference sequence). The ends were cut back, 6 bases at V and 8 bases at J, with 13 bases in the middle. CDR3 sequence (DNA): TGTGCCAGCAGGCTAATCAGTGAAGGGGAGCTGTTTTTT. Protein product: CASRLISEGELFF.

This clonotype has more than one count but fewer than ten. The chain carries TRBV7-6 and TRBJ2-5, with D tentatively TRBD2 (6 bases). Germline lookup yields CDR1 SGHVS and CDR2 FNYEAQ. The CDR3 spans 11 residues. The V gene lost 1 base and the J gene lost 9 bases, with 6 bases spanning the gap. The CDR3 reads CASSLGEAQYF. DNA for the CDR3: TGTGCCAGCAGCTTAGGGGAGGCCCAGTACTTC.

This chain joins TRBV18 and TRBJ2-1; 12 bases agree with TRBD1. The trim removed 4 bases at V and 8 bases at J, leaving 12 bases unmatched. This CDR3 is 17 amino acids long. Germline V gives CDR1 KGHSH, CDR2 LQKENI. The CDR3 loop is CASSHFDRGTGGHEQFF. The DNA of the CDR3 is TGTGCCAGCTCACATTTTGATCGTGGGACAGGGGGCCATGAGCAGTTCTTC.

The J gene is TRBJ2-7, the V gene TRBV12-3 or TRBV12-4; the D gene is possibly TRBD2 (6 bases). The germline V and J ends were trimmed by 3 bases and 6 bases, with 9 bases remaining between them. The CDR3 contains 12 residues. In nucleotides, the CDR3 is TGTGCCAGCAGTTTCGCCGGGGGCGAGCAGTACTTC. Translation gives CASSFAGGEQYF.

This clonotype was counted only a few times. The chain recombines TRBV30 with TRBJ2-7; a possible D gene is TRBD1 (6 bases). The CDR3 spans 14 residues. The germline gives CDR1 GTSNPN, CDR2 SVGIG (reference sequence). Trimming stripped 5 bases from V and 5 bases from J, with 19 bases between. For the CDR3, the DNA is TGTGCCTGGGGTAACAGGGCCACCCCAAACGAGCAGTACTTC. Its translation: CAWGNRATPNEQYF.

This clonotype was observed many times. This chain uses TRBV5-1 with TRBJ2-5; D is ambiguous. Germline V gene sequence: CDR1 SGHRS, CDR2 YFSETQ. Trimming took off 5 bases at V and 0 bases at J, with 14 bases between the two ends. CDR3 length equals 15 residues. CDR3 DNA sequence: TGCGCCAGCAGTCCGGCCGACTCGTACCAAGAGACCCAGTACTTC. Amino acids: CASSPADSYQETQYF.